Described below is a single TCR beta chain sequence and its context. The CDR3 has 13 residues. Germline CDR1 and CDR2: MDHEN and SYDVKM. Trimming shortened V by 4 bases and J by 7 bases, and 13 bases separated the two germline ends. This sample was included in a study of T cell responses to AZD1222 COVID-19 vaccine. TCRdb's copy holds only in-frame clones and misses some; the assay was immunoSEQ multiplex PCR. The sample holds 85,000 or so clones; approximately 86% are singletons and the top ten take roughly 5.6%. The TCR originated in an adult who received the AZD1222 COVID-19 vaccine. The chain combines TRBV28 with TRBJ1-1, with D hard to call. Here the sequenced sample was peripheral blood, taken 28 days after the second AZD1222 dose. The CDR3 region has the DNA TGTGCCAGCAGTTCACCCGACAAAGGTGAAGCTTTCTTT. This translates into CASSSPDKGEAFF.